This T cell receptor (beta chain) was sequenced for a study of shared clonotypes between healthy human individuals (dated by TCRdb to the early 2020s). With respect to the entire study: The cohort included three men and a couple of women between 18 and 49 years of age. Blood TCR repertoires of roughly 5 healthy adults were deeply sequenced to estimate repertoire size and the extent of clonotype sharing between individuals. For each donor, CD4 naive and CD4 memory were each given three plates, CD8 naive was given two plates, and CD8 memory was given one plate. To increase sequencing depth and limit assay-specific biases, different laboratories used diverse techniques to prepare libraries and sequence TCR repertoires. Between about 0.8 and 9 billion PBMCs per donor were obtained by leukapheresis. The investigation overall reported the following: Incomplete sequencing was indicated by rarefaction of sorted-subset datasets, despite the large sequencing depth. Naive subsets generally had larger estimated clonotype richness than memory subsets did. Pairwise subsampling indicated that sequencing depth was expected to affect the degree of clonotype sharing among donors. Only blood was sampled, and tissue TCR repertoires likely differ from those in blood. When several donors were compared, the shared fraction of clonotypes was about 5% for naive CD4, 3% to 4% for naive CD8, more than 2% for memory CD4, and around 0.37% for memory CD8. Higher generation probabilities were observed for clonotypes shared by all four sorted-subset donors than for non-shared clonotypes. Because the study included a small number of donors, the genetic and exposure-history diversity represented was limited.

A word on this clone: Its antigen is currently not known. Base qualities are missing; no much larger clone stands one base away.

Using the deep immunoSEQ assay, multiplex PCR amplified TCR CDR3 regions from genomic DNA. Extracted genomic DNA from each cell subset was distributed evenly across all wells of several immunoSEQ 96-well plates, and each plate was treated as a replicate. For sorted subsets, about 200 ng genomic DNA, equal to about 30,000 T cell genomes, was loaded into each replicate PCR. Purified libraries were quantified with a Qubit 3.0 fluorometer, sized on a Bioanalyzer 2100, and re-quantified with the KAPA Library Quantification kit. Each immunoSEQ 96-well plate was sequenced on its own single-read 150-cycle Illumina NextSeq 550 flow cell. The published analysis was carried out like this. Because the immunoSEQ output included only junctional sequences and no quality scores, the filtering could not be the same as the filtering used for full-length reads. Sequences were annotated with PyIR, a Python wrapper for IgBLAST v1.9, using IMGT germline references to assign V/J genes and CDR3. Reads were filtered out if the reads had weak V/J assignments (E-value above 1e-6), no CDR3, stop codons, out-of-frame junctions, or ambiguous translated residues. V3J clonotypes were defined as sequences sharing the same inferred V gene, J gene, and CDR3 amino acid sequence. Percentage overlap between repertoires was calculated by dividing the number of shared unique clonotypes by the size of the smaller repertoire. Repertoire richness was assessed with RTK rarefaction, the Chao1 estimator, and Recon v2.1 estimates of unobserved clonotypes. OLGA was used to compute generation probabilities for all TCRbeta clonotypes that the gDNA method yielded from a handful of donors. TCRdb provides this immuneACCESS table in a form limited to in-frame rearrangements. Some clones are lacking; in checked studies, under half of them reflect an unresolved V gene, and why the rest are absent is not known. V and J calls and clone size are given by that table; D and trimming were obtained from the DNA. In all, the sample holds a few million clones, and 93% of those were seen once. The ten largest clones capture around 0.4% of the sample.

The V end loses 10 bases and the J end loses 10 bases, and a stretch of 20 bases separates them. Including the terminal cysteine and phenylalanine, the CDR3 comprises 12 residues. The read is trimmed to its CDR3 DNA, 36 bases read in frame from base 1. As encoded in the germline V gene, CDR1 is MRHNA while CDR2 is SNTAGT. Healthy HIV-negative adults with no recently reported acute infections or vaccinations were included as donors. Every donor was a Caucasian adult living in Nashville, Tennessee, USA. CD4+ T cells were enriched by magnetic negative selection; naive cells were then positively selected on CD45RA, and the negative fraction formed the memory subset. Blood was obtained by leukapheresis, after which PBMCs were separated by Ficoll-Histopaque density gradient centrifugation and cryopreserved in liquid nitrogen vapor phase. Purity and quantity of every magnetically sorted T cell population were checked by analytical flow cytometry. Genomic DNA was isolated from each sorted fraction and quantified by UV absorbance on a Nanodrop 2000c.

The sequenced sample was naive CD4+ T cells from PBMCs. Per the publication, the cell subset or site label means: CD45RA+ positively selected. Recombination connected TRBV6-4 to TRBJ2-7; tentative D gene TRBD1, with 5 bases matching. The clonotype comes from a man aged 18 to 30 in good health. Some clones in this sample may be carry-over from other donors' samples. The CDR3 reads CANPPGPRGQYF. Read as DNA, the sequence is TGTGCCAACCCTCCGGGCCCTAGGGGCCAGTACTTC.